The rows below give T cell receptor beta chains drawn from one sample of a study of Ad26.COV2.S vaccination and SARS-CoV-2 variants. Assay: immunoSEQ multiplex PCR; the TCRdb copy retains only in-frame clones and omits some. The data contain some 290,000 clones, about 85% of them singletons. Sample: peripheral blood, taken in a trial of Ad26.COV2.S vaccine versus placebo. These receptors all stem from a person between 18 and 59 years old who received the Ad26.COV2.S COVID-19 vaccine or a placebo. Both conserved end residues are part of each CDR3. The order of the fields is J gene, clone size, V gene, D gene, CDR3 DNA, CDR3 protein. The D gene is left open where the match is weak. Rows may omit the clone size; those that give it use once, few, many or a size class.

>TRBJ1-1|.|TRBV24-1|.
TGTGCCACCAGTGATTTGAGGCCCGACGGGGAGGCTGAAGCTTTCTTT
CATSDLRPDGEAEAFF
>TRBJ1-2|.|TRBV6-1|.
TGTGCCAGCAGTGCTATCTTTCAGGGGAGGAACAACTATGGCTACACCTTC
CASSAIFQGRNNYGYTF
>TRBJ1-1|.|TRBV5-4|.
TGTGCCAGCAGCTCCGAGGGGGGGGGTGGCACTGAAGCTTTCTTT
CASSSEGGGGTEAFF
>TRBJ2-5|.|TRBV10-1|.
TGCGCCAGCAGTGGGTGGGGGCACCAAGAGACCCAGTACTTC
CASSGWGHQETQYF
>TRBJ2-5|.|TRBV7-2|TRBD2
TGTGCCAGCAGCTTAAGACTAGCGGGGGGGCGTGAGACCCAGTACTTC
CASSLRLAGGRETQYF
>TRBJ2-5|.|TRBV20-1|TRBD2
TGCAGTGGGGGAGGGAAAGAGACCCAGTACTTC
CSGGGKETQYF
>TRBJ1-5|.|TRBV19|TRBD1
TGTGCCAGTAGTATAACAGGGGGCAATCAGCCCCAGCATTTT
CASSITGGNQPQHF
>TRBJ1-2|.|TRBV4-2|TRBD1
TGTGCCAGCAGCCAACCCCCGACAGGGGGCCCATCTAACTATGGCTACACCTTC
CASSQPPTGGPSNYGYTF
>TRBJ2-3|.|TRBV19|.
TGTGCCAGTAGTATTCCGGCAGCTCGTACCCCTAGCACAGATACGCAGTATTTT
CASSIPAARTPSTDTQYF
>TRBJ1-5|.|TRBV19|.
TGTGCCAGTCATCCTACCCTGGTCTCCACCGAGCCCCAGCATTTT
CASHPTLVSTEPQHF
>TRBJ2-6|.|TRBV7-3|.
TGTGCCAGCAGCTTAACGGCCCCTGGGGCCAACGTCCTGACTTTC
CASSLTAPGANVLTF
>TRBJ2-1|.|TRBV7-9|TRBD2
TGTGCCAGCAGCTTAGGACGTCTAGCGGGGTACAATGAGCAGTTCTTC
CASSLGRLAGYNEQFF
>TRBJ2-1|.|TRBV28|.
TGTGCCAGCAGTTTATATACGGGTGGCGCCTACAATGAGCAGTTCTTC
CASSLYTGGAYNEQFF
>TRBJ1-2|.|TRBV5-5|.
TGTGCCAGCAGCCCCCAAGGGACCTATGGCTACACCTTC
CASSPQGTYGYTF
>TRBJ2-4|.|TRBV19|TRBD2
TGTGCCAGTAGTGTCACTAGCGGGGACCTAGCCAAAAACATTCAGTACTTC
CASSVTSGDLAKNIQYF
>TRBJ2-5|.|TRBV14|TRBD2
TGTGCCAGCAGCCAAGTTCGAAAACTAGCGGGGGGGCAAGAGACCCAGTACTTC
CASSQVRKLAGGQETQYF
>TRBJ1-1|once|TRBV5-1|TRBD1
TGCGCCAGCAGCTCAAAGGACAGGGGGGACATGAACACTGAAGCTTTCTTT
CASSSKDRGDMNTEAFF
>TRBJ1-1|.|TRBV5-6|.
TGTGCCAGCAGCGGACGGACGAACACTGAAGCTTTCTTT
CASSGRTNTEAFF
>TRBJ1-1|.|TRBV7-3|TRBD1
TGTGCCAGCAGCTTAACCGACAGGGGCGACACTGAAGCTTTCTTT
CASSLTDRGDTEAFF
>TRBJ2-1|.|TRBV9|.
TGTGCCAGCAGCCCCAACGACCGGGGGCTCTACAATGAGCAGTTCTTC
CASSPNDRGLYNEQFF
>TRBJ2-7|.|TRBV11-1|TRBD1
TGTGCCAGCAGCTCCTGGGACAGGGGTACCTACGAGCAGTACTTC
CASSSWDRGTYEQYF
>TRBJ2-2|.|TRBV5-4|.
TGTGCCAGCAGTCCCCTCAGGGGAGACACCGGGGAGCTGTTTTTT
CASSPLRGDTGELFF
>TRBJ2-2|.|TRBV3-1/TRBV3-2|TRBD2
TGTGCCAGCAACCCAGGAGGTGTCGGGGGGGCCGGGGAGCTGTTTTTT
CASNPGGVGGAGELFF
>TRBJ1-6|.|TRBV11-2|.
TGTGCCAGCAGCTCGGATTCTCTCCCCCTCCACTTT
CASSSDSLPLHF
>TRBJ1-2|.|TRBV7-8|.
TGTGCCAGCAGCTTAGGGACAGACTATGGCTACACCTTC
CASSLGTDYGYTF
>TRBJ2-7|.|TRBV29-1|TRBD1
TGCAGCGGCAGACAGGGTTCCTACGAGCAGTACTTC
CSGRQGSYEQYF
>TRBJ1-5|.|TRBV19|TRBD1
TGTGCCAGTAGGAGGGGACAGGGAAGCAATCAGCCCCAGCATTTT
CASRRGQGSNQPQHF
>TRBJ2-5|.|TRBV27|.
TGTGCCAGCAGTTTTGGAGGACTAACAGAGACCCAGTACTTC
CASSFGGLTETQYF
>TRBJ1-1|few|TRBV3-1/TRBV3-2|TRBD1
TGTGCCAGCAGCCCCGGACAGGGTGGCGCTTTCTTT
CASSPGQGGAFF
>TRBJ2-2|.|TRBV29-1|TRBD1
TGCAGCGCCAGGGGACAGCTAAACACCGGGGAGCTGTTTTTT
CSARGQLNTGELFF
>TRBJ1-3|.|TRBV9|.
TGTGCCAGCAGCCAAACCGGGACGGCTGGAAACACCATATATTTT
CASSQTGTAGNTIYF
>TRBJ2-5|.|TRBV7-6|.
TGTGCCAGCAGCATCGGACAGAGCCAAGAGACCCAGTACTTC
CASSIGQSQETQYF
>TRBJ1-6|.|TRBV7-2|.
TGTGCCAGCAGCCTCCCTAGTCCCAGCGGCGGTTCACCCCTCCACTTT
CASSLPSPSGGSPLHF
>TRBJ1-6|.|TRBV4-2|.
TGTGCCAGCAGCCATGGGACAAGCTATAATTCACCCCTCCACTTT
CASSHGTSYNSPLHF
>TRBJ2-7|.|TRBV7-6|.
TGTGCCAGCAGCCAACTAGCTGGTACCGAGCAGTACTTC
CASSQLAGTEQYF
>TRBJ1-2|.|TRBV9|TRBD1
TGTGCCAGCAGCCCCCAAAGGACAGGGTGGGGTAACTATGGCTACACCTTC
CASSPQRTGWGNYGYTF
>TRBJ2-3|.|TRBV5-1|.
TGCGCCAGCAGCTTGGCCGAACTGACAGATACGCAGTATTTT
CASSLAELTDTQYF
>TRBJ1-3|.|TRBV3-1/TRBV3-2|.
TGTGCCAGCAGCCAAGTTTCAGGGGCGCTAGGAAACACCATATATTTT
CASSQVSGALGNTIYF
>TRBJ2-5|.|TRBV7-9|TRBD1
TGTGCCAGCAGCCCACAACCGGGACAGGGGGCTGAGACCCAGTACTTC
CASSPQPGQGAETQYF
>TRBJ1-2|.|TRBV9|.
TGTGCCAGCAGCGTAGACCCCGACACATATGGCTACACCTTC
CASSVDPDTYGYTF
>TRBJ2-2|.|TRBV5-1|TRBD2
TGCGCCAGCATCGAGCTAGCGGGGTCCCCCGGGGAGCTGTTTTTT
CASIELAGSPGELFF
>TRBJ1-4|.|TRBV3-1/TRBV3-2|.
TGTGCCAGCAGCCCGGGGGTCAAGGAAAAACTGTTTTTT
CASSPGVKEKLFF
>TRBJ2-7|.|TRBV5-4|.
TGTGCCAGCAGCTCGGCCCGGGACAAGCAGTACGAGCAGTACTTC
CASSSARDKQYEQYF
>TRBJ1-5|.|TRBV11-2|.
TGTGCCAGCAGCTTAGATAGGAATCAGCCCCAGCATTTT
CASSLDRNQPQHF
>TRBJ2-3|.|TRBV12-3/TRBV12-4|.
TGTGCCAGCAGTTCGTTACAGGGAGATACGCAGTATTTT
CASSSLQGDTQYF
>TRBJ2-3|.|TRBV5-6|TRBD1
TGTGCCAGCAGCTTTGGGGACAGCCGGGACCCCCGGTATTTT
CASSFGDSRDPRYF
>TRBJ2-7|.|TRBV5-1|.
TGCGCCAGCAGCCCGGGGGTCCAAACCTACGAGCAGTACTTC
CASSPGVQTYEQYF
>TRBJ1-2|.|TRBV10-1|.
TGCGCCAGCAGTGATAAATTAGGGATCAGAAAGAGTGGCTACACCTTC
CASSDKLGIRKSGYTF
>TRBJ1-5|.|TRBV15|.
TGTGCCACCAGCAGAGACGGCAGGGAAAATCAGCCCCAGCATTTT
CATSRDGRENQPQHF